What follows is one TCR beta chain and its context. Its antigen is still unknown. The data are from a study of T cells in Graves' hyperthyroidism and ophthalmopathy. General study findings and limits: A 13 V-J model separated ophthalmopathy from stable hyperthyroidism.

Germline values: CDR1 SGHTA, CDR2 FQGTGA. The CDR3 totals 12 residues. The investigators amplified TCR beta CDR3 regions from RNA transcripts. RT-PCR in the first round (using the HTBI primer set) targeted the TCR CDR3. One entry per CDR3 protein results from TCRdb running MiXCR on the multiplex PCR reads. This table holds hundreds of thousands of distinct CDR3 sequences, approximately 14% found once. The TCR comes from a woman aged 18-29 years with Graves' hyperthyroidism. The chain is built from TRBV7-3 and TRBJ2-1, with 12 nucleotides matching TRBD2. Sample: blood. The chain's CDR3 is CARLAGDNEQFF. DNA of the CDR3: TGTGCGAGACTAGCGGGAGACAATGAGCAGTTCTTC.